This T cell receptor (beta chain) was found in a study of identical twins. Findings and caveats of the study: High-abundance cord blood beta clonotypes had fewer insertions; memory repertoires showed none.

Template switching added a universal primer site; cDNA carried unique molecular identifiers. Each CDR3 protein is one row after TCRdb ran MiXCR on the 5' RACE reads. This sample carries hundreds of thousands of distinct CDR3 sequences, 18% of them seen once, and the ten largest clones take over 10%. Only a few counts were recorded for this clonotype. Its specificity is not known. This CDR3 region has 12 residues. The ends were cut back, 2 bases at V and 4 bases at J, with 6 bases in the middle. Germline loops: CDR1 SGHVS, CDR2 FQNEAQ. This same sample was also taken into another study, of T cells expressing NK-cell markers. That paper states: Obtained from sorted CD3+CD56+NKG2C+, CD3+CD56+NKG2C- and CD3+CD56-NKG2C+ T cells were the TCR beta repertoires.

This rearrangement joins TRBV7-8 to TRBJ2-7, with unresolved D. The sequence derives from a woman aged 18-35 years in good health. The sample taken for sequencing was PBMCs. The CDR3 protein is CASSLTEYEQYF. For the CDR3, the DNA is TGTGCCAGCAGCTTAACGGAGTACGAGCAGTACTTC.